This entry lists 28 T cell receptor beta chains sequenced from one sample in a study of neoadjuvant anti-PD-1 for oral cavity cancer. The data were produced by immunoSEQ multiplex PCR, yet TCRdb's version contains in-frame clones alone and is incomplete. The profile shows around 68,000 clones, roughly 90% of them singletons. The time point denotes: after neoadjuvant nivolumab, at surgical resection. Here the sequenced sample was PBMCs, taken after nivolumab (anti-PD-1) treatment. These receptors came from a person between 40 and 85 years old with oral cavity squamous cell carcinoma.

This clone was seen once. The chain combines TRBV4-1 with TRBJ2-5; no clear D gene. The V gene lost 1 base and the J gene lost 5 bases, with 11 bases spanning the gap. The CDR3 is 14 residues long. Germline V gives CDR1 MGHRA, CDR2 YSYEKL. The CDR3 loop reads CASSQVVRVETQYF. The CDR3 DNA reads as TGCGCCAGCAGCCAAGTCGTACGCGTGGAGACCCAGTACTTC.

V gene TRBV5-1 combines with J gene TRBJ2-5, with 9 bases fitting TRBD1. Germline assignment: CDR1 SGHRS and CDR2 YFSETQ. After removal of 0 bases from V and 5 bases from J, the junction contained 8 bases not matched to a gene. CDR3 size: 16 residues. The CDR3 region has the DNA TGCGCCAGCAGCTTGGGAGGACAGGGGAAATGGGAGACCCAGTACTTC. This codes for CASSLGGQGKWETQYF.

The J gene is TRBJ1-3, the V gene TRBV6-5; D gene uncertain. CDR1 is MNHEY, CDR2 SVGAGI, per germline. The V and J ends lost 2 bases and 0 bases respectively, with 8 bases between them. The CDR3 has 15 residues. The CDR3 is CASSYPNRSGNTIYF. The CDR3 nucleotides are TGTGCCAGCAGTTACCCGAACCGCTCTGGAAACACCATATATTTT.

The chain carries TRBV13 and TRBJ2-7; 11 bases line up with TRBD1. V trimming: 4 bases; J trimming: 3 bases; junction bases outside the gene matches: 8. The CDR3 length is 16 residues. The germline gives CDR1 PRHDT, CDR2 FYEKMQ (reference sequence). CDR3 amino acids: CASSSPWDRGIYEQYF. Written as DNA, the CDR3 is TGTGCCAGCAGCTCCCCCTGGGACAGGGGGATCTACGAGCAGTACTTC. The variable domain in full, completed from reference TRBV13 and TRBJ2-7, reads AAGVIQSPRHLIKEKRETATLKCYPIPRHDTVYWYQQGPGQDPQFLISFYEKMQSDKGSIPDRFSAQQFSDYHSELNMSSLELGDSALYFCASSSPWDRGIYEQYFGPGTRLTVT.

The chain joins TRBV10-1 to TRBJ2-1; the D gene is possibly TRBD1 (6 bases). The CDR3 extends over 16 amino acids. V was clipped by 0 bases and J by 7 bases, with 16 bases between them. Germline V gene sequence: CDR1 WNHNN, CDR2 SYGVQD (reference sequence). CDR3 nucleotide sequence: TGCGCCAGCAGTGAGTCCCGGACAGCTGCTTTAAATGAGCAGTTCTTC. Translated: CASSESRTAALNEQFF.

The V gene is TRBV5-1, the J gene TRBJ1-1; TRBD1 is a possible D gene (5 bases). V lost 4 bases, J lost 6 bases, and 16 bases lay in between. There are 14 residues in the CDR3. Germline V gene sequence: CDR1 SGHRS, CDR2 YFSETQ. The CDR3 here is CASSPGRRLSEAFF. CDR3 coding DNA: TGCGCCAGCAGCCCGGGACGGAGACTGTCTGAAGCTTTCTTT.

The chain links TRBV27 to TRBJ1-4; 7 nucleotides match TRBD1. Trimming cost V 5 bases and J 5 bases; bases outside gene matches: 8. Germline V gene data show CDR1 as MNHEY and CDR2 as SMNVEV (reference sequence). CDR3 length: 15 residues. CDR3 amino acids: CASSAQGGFNEKLFF. DNA for the CDR3: TGTGCCAGCAGTGCCCAAGGGGGCTTCAATGAAAAACTGTTTTTT.

V and J are TRBV1 and TRBJ2-7; TRBD2 was called by the table and not checked on the DNA. TRBV1 represents a pseudogene. CDR3 size: 20 residues. The CDR3 spells CTSSPFEYGLAGGRPYEQYF. The DNA for the CDR3 is TGCACCAGCAGCCCCTTCGAATATGGACTAGCGGGGGGCCGCCCCTACGAGCAGTACTTC.

The chain has TRBV4-2 and TRBJ1-2, with no clear D. Between the trimmed V and J ends, which lost 0 bases and 0 bases, there was a span of 5 bases. Germline V gene sequence: CDR1 LGHNA, CDR2 YNFKEQ. The CDR3 loop spans 14 amino acids. Here the CDR3 reads CASSQEGANYGYTF. The CDR3, as DNA: TGTGCCAGCAGCCAAGAAGGAGCTAACTATGGCTACACCTTC.

The chain has TRBV5-6 and TRBJ2-1, with a weak D call TRBD1 (6 bases). This CDR3 contains 16 residues. The V end was cut by 3 bases, the J end by 0 bases, with 13 bases between. The germline CDR1 and CDR2 sequences are SGHDT and YYEEEE. CDR3 sequence (DNA): TGTGCCAGCAGCTACAGGGCAACGAGCTCCTACAATGAGCAGTTCTTC. Protein product: CASSYRATSSYNEQFF.

This chain joins TRBV19 and TRBJ2-3; D is perhaps TRBD1 or TRBD2 (5 bases each). The CDR3 spans 16 residues. V lost 0 bases and J lost 1, with 11 bases in between. Germline V gene sequence: CDR1 LNHDA, CDR2 SQIVND (reference sequence). In DNA form, the CDR3 reads TGTGCCAGTAGTATAGATCGGGGCCAAGGCACAGATACGCAGTATTTT. It translates to CASSIDRGQGTDTQYF.

The rearrangement joins TRBV6-9 to TRBJ1-1, with D possibly matching TRBD1 (6 bases). Trimming removed 2 bases at V and 0 bases at J, with 13 bases between. CDR3 length: 16 residues. Germline CDR1 and CDR2: MNHGY and SVAAGI. The CDR3: CASSYNGGPMNTEAFF. DNA for the CDR3: TGTGCCAGCAGTTATAATGGGGGGCCCATGAACACTGAAGCTTTCTTT.

This clone was counted a few times. J is TRBJ1-2 and V is TRBV4-1; D call uncertain. The CDR3 sequence is 17 residues long. V lost 2 bases, J lost 1 base, and 17 bases lay in between. Per germline, CDR1 MGHRA and CDR2 YSYEKL. Written as DNA, the CDR3 is TGCGCCAGCAGCCAACTACCTCAGGACCGCGATAACTATGGCTACACCTTC. It yields the protein CASSQLPQDRDNYGYTF.

This clone was seen a few times. This sequence joins TRBV30 and TRBJ2-5; no definite D call. This CDR3 spans 11 amino acids. Per germline, CDR1 GTSNPN and CDR2 SVGIG (reference sequence). Trimming shortened V by 1 base and J by 4 bases, and 4 bases separated the two germline ends. CDR3 protein: CAWSGAETQYF. CDR3 in DNA: TGTGCCTGGAGTGGGGCAGAGACCCAGTACTTC.

V is TRBV11-1 and J is TRBJ2-7, with 12 nucleotides matching TRBD2. The CDR3 has 14 residues. The trim removed 6 bases at V and 11 bases at J, leaving 11 bases unmatched. Looked up from germline, CDR1 is SGHAT and CDR2 is FQDESV (reference sequence). The CDR3 spells CASSERLLAGGKYF. The DNA of the CDR3 is TGTGCCAGCAGTGAGCGGCTACTAGCGGGAGGCAAGTACTTC.

This chain joins TRBV2 and TRBJ2-3, with 8 bases matching TRBD1. Germline assignment: CDR1 SNHLY and CDR2 FYNNEI. The CDR3 contains 14 residues. V dropped 8 bases and J dropped 2; count of bases not matched to a gene: 6. This CDR3 reads CASGDRGLTDTQYF. The CDR3 DNA reads as TGTGCCAGCGGCGACAGGGGTCTCACAGATACGCAGTATTTT.

The rearrangement uses TRBV6-6 and TRBJ1-2; the match to TRBD1 covers 8 bases. V gave up 6 bases and J gave up 7 bases; unmatched junction bases: 13. The length of the CDR3 is 15 residues. Germline CDR1 MNHNY, CDR2 SVGAGI (reference sequence). The CDR3 reads CASRRRGQGAIGYTF. CDR3 nucleotide sequence: TGTGCCAGCAGACGACGCGGGCAGGGGGCAATTGGCTACACCTTC.

This clone occurred once. The CDR3 loop reads CASSLKGVGTGELFF. CDR3 sequence (DNA): TGCGCCAGCAGCTTGAAAGGGGTTGGCACCGGGGAGCTGTTTTTT. This chain uses TRBV5-1 with TRBJ2-2; a possible D gene is TRBD1 (5 bases). Germline loops: CDR1 SGHRS, CDR2 YFSETQ. The V end lost 1 base, the J end lost 4 bases, and 11 bases lay between the germline ends. The CDR3 runs to 15 residues. Complete variable domain (other parts from reference TRBV5-1 and TRBJ2-2): KAGVTQTPRYLIKTRGQQVTLSCSPISGHRSVSWYQQTPGQGLQFLFEYFSETQRNKGNFPGRFSGRQFSNSRSEMNVSTLELGDSALYLCASSLKGVGTGELFFGEGSRLTVL.

This rearrangement joins TRBV10-3 to TRBJ2-7; D remains ambiguous. The CDR3 length is 13 residues. CDR1 and CDR2 from the germline V gene are ENHRY and SYGVKD. Trimming left V 4 bases short and J 2 bases short, with 9 bases between. The CDR3 DNA is TGTGCCATCAGTGCCGTCAGCGCCTACGAGCAGTACTTC. Protein: CAISAVSAYEQYF.

This chain uses TRBV30 with TRBJ2-2; D is perhaps TRBD1 (6 bases). Per the germline V gene, CDR1 is GTSNPN and CDR2 is SVGIG (reference sequence). Trimming cost V 5 bases and J 2 bases, with 15 bases left between them. CDR3 size: 15 residues. In nucleotides, the CDR3 is TGTGCCTGGGGTAACAGGGTCTCAAACACCGGGGAGCTGTTTTTT. Protein: CAWGNRVSNTGELFF.

This chain links TRBV5-1 with TRBJ1-6; D gene uncertain. There are 17 residues in the CDR3. The ends were cut back, 2 bases at V and 0 bases at J, with 12 bases in the middle. The V gene's germline CDR1 is SGHRS and CDR2 YFSETQ. CDR3 residues: CASSLAPVGSYNSPLHF. CDR3 nucleotides: TGCGCCAGCAGCTTAGCCCCGGTGGGCTCCTATAATTCACCCCTCCACTTT.

V and J are TRBV6-6 and TRBJ1-2; 10 bases agree with TRBD1. V lost 5 bases to trimming and J lost 7 bases; unmatched junction nucleotides: 7. The CDR3 sequence is 14 residues long. Germline lookup yields CDR1 MNHNY and CDR2 SVGAGI (reference sequence). CDR3 sequence reads: CASSDDRGRVGYTF. For the CDR3, the DNA is TGTGCCAGCAGTGACGACAGGGGGCGTGTTGGCTACACCTTC.

J is TRBJ2-6 and V is TRBV6-5; the D gene is possibly TRBD1 (5 bases). Germline assignment: CDR1 MNHEY and CDR2 SVGAGI. There are 15 residues in the CDR3. The germline V and J ends were trimmed by 2 bases and 2 bases, with 7 bases remaining between them. As DNA, the CDR3 is TGTGCCAGCAGTTACGTCAGGGCTGGGGCCAACGTCCTGACTTTC. It translates to CASSYVRAGANVLTF.

The chain employs TRBV6-1 and TRBJ2-7, with 8 bases matching TRBD2. CDR1 and CDR2 from the germline V gene are MNHNS and SASEGT. This CDR3 comprises 15 residues. V lost 1 base, J lost 2 bases, and 4 bases stayed unmatched. CDR3 DNA sequence: TGTGCCAGCAGTGAAGACAAGCGGGGGCCCTACGAGCAGTACTTC. This gives the protein CASSEDKRGPYEQYF.

The rearrangement links TRBV7-6 to TRBJ2-1; the match to TRBD1 covers 9 bases. CDR1 is SGHVS and CDR2 is FNYEAQ in the germline V gene. J was trimmed by 6 bases and V by 5 bases; bases with no gene match: 11. The CDR3 loop spans 16 amino acids. This chain's CDR3 is CASSPSKGQGSNEQFF. The CDR3, as DNA: TGTGCCAGCAGCCCCTCAAAAGGACAGGGGTCCAATGAGCAGTTCTTC.

The chain employs TRBV13 and TRBJ2-1; D uncertain. The length of the CDR3 is 13 residues. CDR1 PRHDT and CDR2 FYEKMQ come from the germline V gene (reference sequence). Trimming removed 2 bases at V and 6 bases at J, with 8 bases between. CDR3 sequence: CASSLLSFNEQFF. CDR3 DNA sequence: TGTGCCAGCAGCTTACTTTCGTTCAATGAGCAGTTCTTC.

J is TRBJ1-1 and V is TRBV29-1; TRBD1 is a possible D gene (6 bases). The CDR3 spans 14 residues. V lost 3 bases and J 6 bases, leaving 17 bases between the germline ends. Germline values: CDR1 SQVTM, CDR2 ANQGSEA. The CDR3 loop is CSVDSLGRGPEAFF. The CDR3 nucleotides read TGCAGCGTTGATTCCCTGGGCCGGGGGCCTGAAGCTTTCTTT. The whole variable domain, filled in from reference TRBV29-1 and TRBJ1-1, reads SAVISQKPSRDICQRGTSLTIQCQVDSQVTMMFWYRQQPGQSLTLIATANQGSEATYESGFVIDKFPISRPNLTFSTLTVSNMSPEDSSIYLCSVDSLGRGPEAFFGQGTRLTVV.

The chain couples TRBV7-9 to TRBJ1-2; 9 bases are a match to TRBD1. The J segment lost 7 bases and the V segment lost 5 bases, leaving 8 bases of the junction unmatched. The CDR3 contains 14 residues. Germline CDR1 reads SEHNR; CDR2 reads FQNEAQ (reference sequence). The CDR3 coding sequence is TGTGCCAGCAGCCTAACAGGGGGCGGGTCTGGCTACACCTTC. Protein product: CASSLTGGGSGYTF.